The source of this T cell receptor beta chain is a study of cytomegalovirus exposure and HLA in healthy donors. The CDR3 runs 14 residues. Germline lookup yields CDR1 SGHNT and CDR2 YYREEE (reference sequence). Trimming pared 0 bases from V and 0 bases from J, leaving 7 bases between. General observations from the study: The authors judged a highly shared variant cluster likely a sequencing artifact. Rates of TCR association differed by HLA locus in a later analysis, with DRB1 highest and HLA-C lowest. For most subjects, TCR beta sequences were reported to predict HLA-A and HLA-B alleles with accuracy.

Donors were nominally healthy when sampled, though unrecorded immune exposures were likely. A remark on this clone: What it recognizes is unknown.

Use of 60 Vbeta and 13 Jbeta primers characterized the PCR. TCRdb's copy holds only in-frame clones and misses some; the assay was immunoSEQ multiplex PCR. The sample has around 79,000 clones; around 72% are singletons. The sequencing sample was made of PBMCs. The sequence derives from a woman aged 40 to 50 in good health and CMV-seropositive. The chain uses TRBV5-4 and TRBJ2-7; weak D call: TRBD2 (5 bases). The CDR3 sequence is CASSLGTFSYEQYF. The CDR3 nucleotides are TGTGCCAGCAGCTTGGGGACTTTCTCCTACGAGCAGTACTTC.